This TCR beta chain was profiled in a study of blood T cell repertoires in COVID-19. This clone showed up just a few times. V lost 4 bases and J lost 3; bases outside the gene matches: 5. Germline loops: CDR1 SGHRS, CDR2 YFSETQ. The CDR3 is 15 amino acids. Only in-frame clones appear in the TCRdb table, and some are missing; sequencing was by immunoSEQ multiplex PCR. Of some 70,000 clones in the sample, 70% to 85% were seen once. Input material: peripheral blood. The chain couples TRBV5-1 to TRBJ1-3; 9 bases agree with TRBD1. The receptor comes from a man aged 45-60 years with COVID-19, enrolled during active disease. CDR3 in amino acids: CASSPQGAFGNTIYF. The DNA for the CDR3 is TGCGCCAGCAGCCCACAGGGGGCTTTTGGAAACACCATATATTTT.